This TCR beta chain was recovered during a study of blood T cells in healthy people across ages. Study-wide results and limits: Diversity of TCR beta per million T cells declined in a roughly linear way with age.

A second PCR of about 7 to 12 cycles used a sample-barcoded 5' primer and a J-beta primer mix. MiXCR, applied by TCRdb to the 5' RACE reads, yields one record per CDR3 protein. The sample holds hundreds of thousands of distinct CDR3 sequences, about 62% seen once. In the case of this clonotype: Its antigen remains unidentified.

This CDR3 is 14 amino acids long. The germline CDR1 and CDR2 sequences are SGHDN and FVKESK. Specimen: blood. This sequence joins TRBV14 and TRBJ2-5, with a weak D call TRBD2 (6 bases). The DNA matches TRBJ2-7 better at its end, which makes the J call doubtful. The sequence came from a man aged 25-40 years in good health. CDR3 in DNA: TGTGCCAGCAGCCAAGTGTGGAGGGACTACGAGCAGTACTTC. Protein product: CASSQVWRDYEQYF.